These 26 T cell receptor beta chains were all obtained from the same sample, sequenced in a study of blood T cell repertoires in COVID-19. Measured with immunoSEQ multiplex PCR; TCRdb has only the in-frame clones, and not every one. The data show some 100,000 clones, with approximately 80% seen just once and more than 9% held by the top ten. The sample consisted of peripheral blood. These receptors were taken from a human donor in a cohort sampled during active COVID-19.

This rearrangement joins TRBV14 to TRBJ2-7; TRBD1 aligns across 9 bases. CDR3 length: 16 residues. After removal of 0 bases from V and 5 bases from J, the junction contained 8 bases not matched to a gene. The germline V gene encodes CDR1 SGHDN and CDR2 FVKESK. The DNA of the CDR3 is TGTGCCAGCAGCCAAGAAGGGACAGGGAAGCGTAACGAGCAGTACTTC. It yields the protein CASSQEGTGKRNEQYF.

This clone showed up just a few times. The V call is TRBV11-2, the J call TRBJ1-1, with no clear D. The CDR3 has 14 amino acids. Trimming took 4 bases from V and 1 from J, leaving 10 bases between them. Germline lookup yields CDR1 SGHAT and CDR2 FQNNGV. CDR3 DNA: TGTGCCAGCAGCTCCGACGGAGGGAACACTGAAGCTTTCTTT. It translates to CASSSDGGNTEAFF. Together with reference TRBV11-2 and TRBJ1-1, the CDR3 gives the full variable domain: EAGVAQSPRYKIIEKRQSVAFWCNPISGHATLYWYQQILGQGPKLLIQFQNNGVVDDSQLPKDRFSAERLKGVDSTLKIQPAKLEDSAVYLCASSSDGGNTEAFFGQGTRLTVV.

As regards this clone: At one end the junction does not follow the germline gene, possibly because of a read error. This chain joins TRBV5-4 and TRBJ1-2; the match to TRBD1 covers 8 bases. CDR1 SGHNT and CDR2 YYREEE come from the germline V gene (reference sequence). The CDR3 extends over 13 amino acids. The CDR3 DNA follows: TGTGCCAACAGCTTAGACAGGGGTTATGGCTACACCTTC. Translated: CANSLDRGYGYTF.

This clone was counted ten times or more. The chain combines TRBV12-1 with TRBJ2-7; the D call in the table, TRBD2, was not verified against the DNA. TRBV12-1 is a listed pseudogene. The CDR3 has 16 amino acids. The CDR3 nucleotides are TGTGCCAGCAGCTTTGGTCCCAGCGGGAGGAGGTACGAGCAGTACTTC. Its protein is CASSFGPSGRRYEQYF.

This chain links TRBV3-1 (or the pseudogene TRBV3-2) with TRBJ2-7; D ambiguous. The CDR3 length is 15 residues. V lost 0 bases, J lost 0 bases, and 9 bases lay in between. The V gene's germline CDR1 is LGHDT and CDR2 YNNKEL (reference sequence). This CDR3 is CASSQDRPSSYEQYF. The CDR3 coding sequence is TGTGCCAGCAGCCAAGATCGCCCTAGCTCCTACGAGCAGTACTTC.

The chain joins TRBV5-4 to TRBJ1-6, with D perhaps matching TRBD1 (5 bases). V was shortened by 1 base and J by 5 bases, with 13 bases between the two germline ends. The CDR3 loop spans 16 amino acids. Germline lookup yields CDR1 SGHNT and CDR2 YYREEE (reference sequence). CDR3 region: CASSLIRGVDNSPLHF. CDR3 nucleotides: TGTGCCAGCAGCTTGATTCGGGGGGTCGATAATTCACCCCTCCACTTT.

This clone was seen a handful of times. The V gene is TRBV30, the J gene TRBJ1-5; 7 nucleotides match TRBD1. Germline CDR1 GTSNPN, CDR2 SVGIG (reference sequence). The CDR3 consists of 13 residues. V lost 1 base and J lost 10; bases outside the gene matches: 7. The CDR3 nucleotides read TGTGCCTGGAGTGAGCAGGGGACAGATCCCCAGCATTTT. It is translated as CAWSEQGTDPQHF.

The genes are TRBV5-1 and TRBJ2-7; 8 bases map to TRBD1. This CDR3 comprises 16 residues. Trimming at V came to 4 bases and at J to 3 bases, leaving 12 bases not matched to a gene. Per germline, CDR1 SGHRS and CDR2 YFSETQ. CDR3 DNA: TGCGCCAGCAGCACGGGGACAGGAAAAATAAACTACGAGCAGTACTTC. This encodes CASSTGTGKINYEQYF. Variable domain in full (rest from reference TRBV5-1 and TRBJ2-7): KAGVTQTPRYLIKTRGQQVTLSCSPISGHRSVSWYQQTPGQGLQFLFEYFSETQRNKGNFPGRFSGRQFSNSRSEMNVSTLELGDSALYLCASSTGTGKINYEQYFGPGTRLTVT.

This sequence joins TRBV5-6 and TRBJ2-2, with a weak D call TRBD2 (6 bases). The germline gives CDR1 SGHDT, CDR2 YYEEEE. Between the trimmed V and J ends, which lost 5 bases and 4 bases, there was a span of 15 bases. There are 15 residues in the CDR3. CDR3 residues: CASRVTEGLTGELFF. The CDR3 DNA reads as TGTGCCAGCAGGGTAACGGAGGGCCTCACCGGGGAGCTGTTTTTT.

The rearrangement uses TRBV5-1 and TRBJ1-1; D is perhaps TRBD1 (6 bases). Trimming removed 0 bases from V and 6 bases from J, with 12 bases in between. CDR3 length: 14 amino acids. CDR1 is SGHRS and CDR2 is YFSETQ in the germline V gene. The chain's CDR3 is CASSLAGGAAEAFF. The CDR3 DNA follows: TGCGCCAGCAGCTTGGCCGGGGGGGCGGCTGAAGCTTTCTTT.

The chain is built from TRBV18 and TRBJ2-7, with 7 bases fitting TRBD2. The CDR3 contains 16 residues. CDR1 and CDR2 from the germline V gene are KGHSH and LQKENI. Trimming at V came to 3 bases and at J to 3 bases, leaving 11 bases not matched to a gene. This CDR3 is CASSPGAGLTIYEQYF. In DNA form, the CDR3 reads TGTGCCAGCTCACCCGGGGCGGGACTAACAATCTACGAGCAGTACTTC. Complete variable domain (other parts from reference TRBV18 and TRBJ2-7): NAGVMQNPRHLVRRRGQEARLRCSPMKGHSHVYWYRQLPEEGLKFMVYLQKENIIDESGMPKERFSAEFPKEGPSILRIQQVVRGDSAAYFCASSPGAGLTIYEQYFGPGTRLTVT.

The chain has TRBV7-2 and TRBJ1-5; the D gene is possibly TRBD1 (6 bases). Per germline, CDR1 SGHTA and CDR2 FQGNSA. CDR3 size: 17 residues. V was pared by 4 bases and J by 6 bases, with 22 bases between. CDR3 bases: TGTGCCAGCAGCTCCAGCTACAGGGTTTCTGGAGGTCAGCCCCAGCATTTT. It specifies CASSSSYRVSGGQPQHF.

The CDR3, as DNA: TGTGCCAGCAGTTACATCCAGGACAGCTACGAGCAGTACTTC. Protein product: CASSYIQDSYEQYF. The genes are TRBV6-6 and TRBJ2-7; tentative D call: TRBD1 (6 bases). In germline, CDR1 is MNHNY, CDR2 SVGAGI (reference sequence). With 2 bases removed from V and 3 bases from J, the gap between germline ends came to 11 bases. CDR3 size: 14 residues.

V is TRBV19 and J is TRBJ1-5; D gene ambiguous. The CDR3 spans 16 residues. Trimming removed 0 bases from V and 1 base from J, with 10 bases in between. The germline gives CDR1 LNHDA, CDR2 SQIVND (reference sequence). This chain's CDR3 is CASSIDRQRSNQPQHF. The CDR3 DNA reads TGTGCCAGTAGTATAGATCGGCAGAGGAGCAATCAGCCCCAGCATTTT. The whole variable domain, remainder taken from reference TRBV19 and TRBJ1-5, is DGGITQSPKYLFRKEGQNVTLSCEQNLNHDAMYWYRQDPGQGLRLIYYSQIVNDFQKGDIAEGYSVSREKKESFPLTVTSAQKNPTAFYLCASSIDRQRSNQPQHFGDGTRLSIL.

The CDR3 nucleotides are TGCGCCAGCAGCCTAGGGACAGGGGGGGACATTCAGTACTTC. Its translation is CASSLGTGGDIQYF. The chain couples TRBV4-3 to TRBJ2-4, with 11 nucleotides matching TRBD1. The V segment lost 4 bases and the J segment 8 bases; nucleotides outside the gene matches: 4. Germline V gene lookup returns CDR1 LGHNA and CDR2 YSLEER. The CDR3 runs 14 residues.

The chain joins TRBV11-2 to TRBJ2-7, with D possibly TRBD2 on 6 matching bases. This CDR3 has 13 amino acids. V lost 1 base and J 7 bases, leaving 11 bases between the germline ends. In germline, CDR1 is SGHAT, CDR2 FQNNGV. Here the CDR3 reads CASSLVGGWEQYF. The CDR3 nucleotides are TGTGCCAGCAGCTTAGTGGGGGGATGGGAGCAGTACTTC.

The chain has TRBV28 and TRBJ2-7; TRBD1 aligns across 7 bases. The CDR3 sequence is 13 residues long. Germline-derived CDR1 and CDR2 are MDHEN and SYDVKM. Trimming removed 6 bases from V and 13 bases from J; junction bases left unmatched: 15. The CDR3: CASSPPQGGRFYF. The CDR3, as DNA: TGTGCCAGCAGCCCTCCCCAAGGGGGCCGCTTCTACTTC.

The chain employs TRBV11-2 and TRBJ2-7; TRBD2 might be the D (5 bases). Germline lookup yields CDR1 SGHAT and CDR2 FQNNGV. V lost 1 base and J lost 2, with 9 bases in between. This CDR3 spans 14 amino acids. Here the CDR3 reads CASSLAVGTYEQYF. CDR3 DNA: TGTGCCAGCAGCTTAGCCGTCGGGACCTACGAGCAGTACTTC. The full variable domain, with the rest looked up from reference TRBV11-2 and TRBJ2-7, is EAGVAQSPRYKIIEKRQSVAFWCNPISGHATLYWYQQILGQGPKLLIQFQNNGVVDDSQLPKDRFSAERLKGVDSTLKIQPAKLEDSAVYLCASSLAVGTYEQYFGPGTRLTVT.

The gene calls are TRBV7-3 and TRBJ1-2; 7 positions agree with TRBD1. The CDR3 is 13 amino acids. Trimming cost V 4 bases and J 8 bases; bases outside gene matches: 7. CDR1 is SGHTA, CDR2 FQGTGA, per germline. The CDR3 is CASSSIRGEGYTF. CDR3 bases: TGTGCCAGCAGCTCAATCAGGGGGGAAGGCTACACCTTC.

The chain couples TRBV5-1 to TRBJ2-5; 10 bases map to TRBD2. Trimming cost V 6 bases and J 2 bases; bases outside gene matches: 7. Germline V gene lookup returns CDR1 SGHRS and CDR2 YFSETQ. CDR3 length equals 15 residues. CDR3 in DNA: TGCGCCAGCAAGCGCAGCGGGGGGGGTCAAGAGACCCAGTACTTC. This encodes CASKRSGGGQETQYF.

The rearrangement uses TRBV29-1 and TRBJ2-5, with TRBD1 as a possible D gene (5 bases). Germline V gene sequence: CDR1 SQVTM, CDR2 ANQGSEA. V was cut by 5 bases and J by 5 bases, with 21 bases left in between. CDR3 length: 15 amino acids. The CDR3 reads CSVQIGHPRIETQYF. The CDR3 coding sequence is TGCAGCGTTCAAATTGGACATCCTCGAATCGAGACCCAGTACTTC.

V usage is TRBV2 and J usage is TRBJ2-7; 9 bases fit TRBD2. With 4 bases clipped from V and 5 bases from J, the junction kept 0 bases outside the gene matches. The CDR3 runs 12 residues. Per germline, CDR1 SNHLY and CDR2 FYNNEI. CDR3 sequence: CASSGTSDEQYF. CDR3 in DNA: TGTGCCAGCAGTGGGACTAGCGACGAGCAGTACTTC.

V gene TRBV9 combines with J gene TRBJ2-3, with D perhaps TRBD2 (6 bases). V lost 2 bases, J lost 2 bases, and 15 bases lay in between. The CDR3 sequence is 16 residues long. Germline CDR1 and CDR2: SGDLS and YYNGEE. CDR3 DNA: TGTGCCAGCAGCGTGGCGGGGCTGCCCCCCACAGATACGCAGTATTTT. As protein: CASSVAGLPPTDTQYF.

The chain combines TRBV4-2 with TRBJ2-1, with 16 bases lining up with TRBD2. The CDR3 runs to 16 residues. With V trimmed by 3 bases and J by 8 bases, 4 bases remained unmatched. CDR1 is LGHNA and CDR2 is YNFKEQ in the germline V gene. The DNA for the CDR3 is TGTGCCAGCAGCCAGGGACTAGCGGGAGGGTCCGATGAGCAGTTCTTC. Protein product: CASSQGLAGGSDEQFF.

This chain links TRBV2 with TRBJ2-7; TRBD1 might be the D (5 bases). Trimming removed 5 bases from V and 3 bases from J, with 11 bases in between. CDR1 is SNHLY, CDR2 FYNNEI, per germline. CDR3 length equals 13 residues. In nucleotides, the CDR3 is TGTGCCAGCAGTCTACAGGTAAACTACGAGCAGTACTTC. Translating gives CASSLQVNYEQYF. The variable domain in full, completed from reference TRBV2 and TRBJ2-7, reads EPEVTQTPSHQVTQMGQEVILRCVPISNHLYFYWYRQILGQKVEFLVSFYNNEISEKSEIFDDQFSVERPDGSNFTLKIRSTKLEDSAMYFCASSLQVNYEQYFGPGTRLTVT.

This rearrangement joins TRBV19 to TRBJ1-2; D unresolved. The CDR3 covers 11 residues. The V gene's germline CDR1 is LNHDA and CDR2 SQIVND (reference sequence). V dropped 7 bases and J dropped 6 bases, with 9 bases sitting between them. The CDR3 bases are TGTGCCAGTACGGGGAGAGATGGCTACACCTTC. Its protein is CASTGRDGYTF.